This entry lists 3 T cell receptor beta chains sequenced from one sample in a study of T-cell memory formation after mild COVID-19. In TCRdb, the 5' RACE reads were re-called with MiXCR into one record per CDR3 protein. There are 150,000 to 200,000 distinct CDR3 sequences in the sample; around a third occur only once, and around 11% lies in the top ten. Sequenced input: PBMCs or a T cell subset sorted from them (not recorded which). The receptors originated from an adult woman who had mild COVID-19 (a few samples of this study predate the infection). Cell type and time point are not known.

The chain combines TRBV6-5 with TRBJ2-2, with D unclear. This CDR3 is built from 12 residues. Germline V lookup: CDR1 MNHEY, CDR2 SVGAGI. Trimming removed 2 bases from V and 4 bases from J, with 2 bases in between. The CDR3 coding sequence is TGTGCCAGCAGTTACCCCACCGGGGAGCTGTTTTTT. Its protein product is CASSYPTGELFF.

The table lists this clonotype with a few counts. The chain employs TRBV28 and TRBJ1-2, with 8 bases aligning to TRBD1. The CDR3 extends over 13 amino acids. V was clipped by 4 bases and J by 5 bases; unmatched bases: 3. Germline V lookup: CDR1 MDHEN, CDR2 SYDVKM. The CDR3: CASSSGQGYGYTF. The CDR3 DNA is TGTGCCAGCAGTTCAGGACAGGGTTATGGCTACACCTTC.

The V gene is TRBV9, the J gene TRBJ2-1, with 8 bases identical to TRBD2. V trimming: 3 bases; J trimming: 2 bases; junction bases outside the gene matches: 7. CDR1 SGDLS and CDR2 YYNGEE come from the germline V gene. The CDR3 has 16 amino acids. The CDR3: CASSEPGRGPYNEQFF. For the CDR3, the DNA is TGTGCCAGCAGCGAGCCCGGGAGGGGACCCTACAATGAGCAGTTCTTC.